Each of the 8 T cell receptor beta chains below was sequenced from the same sample in a study of blood T cell repertoires in COVID-19. Profiling relied on immunoSEQ multiplex PCR, and the TCRdb table lists in-frame clones only, not all of them. The sample gives roughly 520,000 clones, 88% of which show up once; 1.5% to 2% is in the top ten. The specimen was PBMCs or T cells enriched from blood (not recorded which). These receptors were taken from a woman aged 35 to 49 who had recovered from COVID-19.

The chain recombines TRBV28 with TRBJ1-2, with D perhaps matching TRBD1 (6 bases). Germline CDR1 and CDR2: MDHEN and SYDVKM. CDR3 length: 16 residues. The V gene lost 1 base and the J gene lost 3 bases, with 15 bases spanning the gap. The CDR3 spells CASSLFQTQGHYGYTF. CDR3 sequence (DNA): TGTGCCAGCAGTTTATTCCAAACACAGGGTCACTATGGCTACACCTTC.

CDR3 sequence: CAVSAGTSRYEQYF. CDR3 sequence (DNA): TGTGCCGTTTCGGCCGGGACTAGCCGTTACGAGCAGTACTTC. The J gene is TRBJ2-7, the V gene TRBV2; 9 bases match TRBD2. This CDR3 region has 14 residues. V trimming: 11 bases; J trimming: 4 bases; junction bases outside the gene matches: 12. Germline assignment: CDR1 SNHLY and CDR2 FYNNEI.

The chain uses TRBV14 and TRBJ1-3; D uncertain. This CDR3 contains 17 residues. Between the trimmed V and J ends, which lost 0 bases and 1 base, there was a span of 13 bases. Germline V gene sequence: CDR1 SGHDN, CDR2 FVKESK. CDR3 DNA sequence: TGTGCCAGCAGCCAAGATATGGGTTACTATTCTGGAAACACCATATATTTT. Encoded protein: CASSQDMGYYSGNTIYF.

Here the CDR3 reads CASSMGRNQPQHF. CDR3 DNA: TGTGCCAGTAGTATGGGCCGCAATCAGCCCCAGCATTTT. The V and J genes are TRBV19 and TRBJ1-5; no firm D call. CDR1 is LNHDA, CDR2 SQIVND, per germline (reference sequence). The CDR3 covers 13 residues. Deletions cut 3 bases from V and 2 bases from J, with 5 bases between. The complete variable domain, with remaining parts taken from reference TRBV19 and TRBJ1-5, reads DGGITQSPKYLFRKEGQNVTLSCEQNLNHDAMYWYRQDPGQGLRLIYYSQIVNDFQKGDIAEGYSVSREKKESFPLTVTSAQKNPTAFYLCASSMGRNQPQHFGDGTRLSIL.

The rearrangement joins TRBV28 to TRBJ1-1; D gene unclear. This CDR3 region has 13 residues. In germline, CDR1 is MDHEN, CDR2 SYDVKM. V lost 7 bases and J lost 4, with 13 bases in between. This chain's CDR3 is CASKARDTTEAFF. The CDR3 DNA reads as TGTGCCAGCAAAGCCCGGGATACCACTGAAGCTTTCTTT.

The chain links TRBV11-2 to TRBJ1-1; D gene uncertain. This CDR3 has 17 residues. V lost 0 bases and J 2 bases, leaving 16 bases between the germline ends. The germline CDR1 and CDR2 sequences are SGHAT and FQNNGV. CDR3 residues: CASSLDRARAINTEAFF. The CDR3 DNA reads TGTGCCAGCAGCTTAGATCGCGCCCGCGCGATTAACACTGAAGCTTTCTTT.

The V call is TRBV5-1, the J call TRBJ2-1; possible D gene TRBD1, 7 bases. V gave up 4 bases and J gave up 0 bases, with 11 bases separating them. Germline values: CDR1 SGHRS, CDR2 YFSETQ. The length of the CDR3 is 15 residues. CDR3 sequence: CASSRGTDSYNEQFF. DNA for the CDR3: TGCGCCAGCAGCCGCGGGACAGACTCCTACAATGAGCAGTTCTTC. Supplemented by reference TRBV5-1 and TRBJ2-1, the full variable domain reads KAGVTQTPRYLIKTRGQQVTLSCSPISGHRSVSWYQQTPGQGLQFLFEYFSETQRNKGNFPGRFSGRQFSNSRSEMNVSTLELGDSALYLCASSRGTDSYNEQFFGPGTRLTVL.

The CDR3, as DNA: TGTGCCAGCTCACCATACGGGACAGGGAACACCGGGGAGCTGTTTTTT. It yields the protein CASSPYGTGNTGELFF. V is TRBV18 and J is TRBJ2-2, with 8 nucleotides matching TRBD1. CDR3 length equals 16 residues. The V and J ends lost 2 bases and 1 base, in that order; junction bases with no gene match: 3. Germline values: CDR1 KGHSH, CDR2 LQKENI.